Detailed here is one TCR beta chain. This clone appeared a few times. Its antigen target is currently unknown. The record has no base qualities; no much larger clone is one base away. The same CDR3 can be traced to other DNA sequences in this sample. Libraries came from the immunoSEQ multiplex PCR assay. For the multiplex PCR, a mixture combining 60 forward primers for TCR Vbeta segments and 13 reverse primers for TCR Jbeta segments was used. A multiplex PCR assay on genomic DNA amplified the CDR3 region of rearranged TCR beta genes. The Illumina HiSeq System was used to sequence the amplified TCR beta libraries as 87-base-pair reads. In the source study's methods: A later analysis counted 65 million to 90 million unique TCR beta chains across the 650 to 700 repertoires, and 9 million to 14 million of these chains were shared by at least two donors. A nearest-neighbor algorithm error-corrected the raw reads and collapsed the reads into unique sequences, merging closely related sequences to remove PCR and sequencing errors. CDR3 sequences were aligned to IMGT reference sequences to assign V, D and J gene segments. Each retained sequence needed at least a six-nucleotide match to both a V gene segment and a J gene segment. Rearrangements were classified as productive when the CDR3 lacked stop codons and remained in frame with V and J, and all other rearrangements were classified as non-productive. CDR3 was defined according to IMGT convention as the region running from the second conserved V-encoded cysteine to the conserved J-encoded phenylalanine. In an earlier analysis of around 640 of the donors, sequences lacking an unambiguous match to a single V gene segment were excluded. In an earlier analysis of a few hundred of the donors, a V segment was called functional when productive rearrangements were above 56.7%, and segregating when the standard deviation between donors exceeded 5%. A statistical classification framework was built to diagnose cytomegalovirus status from the catalog of TCR beta chain sequences. In a later analysis, V and J genes were assigned by comparing TCR nucleotide sequences against IMGT/GENE-DB human TR gene sequences. In a later analysis, CDR3 sequences and most-parsimonious VDJ recombination scenarios were assigned using the TCRdist pipeline. In a later analysis, every TCR beta chain was defined by the combination of its CDR3 amino acid sequence and its V-gene family, and reads without a unique V-gene family were dropped. As a way to deal with suspected cross-contamination and a sequencing artifact, a later analysis dropped approximately 570 nucleotide sequences that were highly shared and had low generation probability. For each public chain, a later analysis derived a clonal expansion index from normalized ranks of inferred template counts within each repertoire. In a later analysis, generation probabilities were computed using a VDJ recombination model fitted to out-of-frame rearrangements, and the results were checked against IGoR. Hypergeometric tests were used in a later analysis to score TCR-TCR, TCR-HLA and TCR-CMV co-occurrence, with a repertoire-size bias correction applied to the TCR pairs. In a later analysis, false discovery rates were estimated by permuting HLA or CMV assignments 20 times. In a later analysis, co-occurring TCRs were grouped using DBSCAN, with TCRdist sequence similarity added in when clustering inside HLA-allele-positive subsets. Repertoires with fewer than 30,000 or more than 120,000 public chains were left out of co-occurrence clustering, as were five repertoires with anomalous nucleotide sharing. TCRdb retrieved this table from immuneACCESS and kept in-frame rearrangements only. Not all clones are present; in checked studies, unresolved V genes account for under half, and no reason is known for the remainder. The V and J calls and the clone size are those of that table, but D and trimming were determined from the DNA. The sample includes some 170,000 clones, with 70% to 85% observed a single time. 2% to 2.5% of the sample comes from the top ten.

This sample was taken from a study of cytomegalovirus exposure and HLA in healthy donors (dated by TCRdb to the late 2010s). For the wider study: According to an earlier analysis of 450 to 650 of the donors, about 190 million T cells yielded some 120 million unique TCR beta sequences and about 300 Gb of sequence data. About 280 gigabases of sequencing data and tens of millions of unique TCR sequences were included in an early release covering roughly 600 HLA-typed donors. Donor age, sex, ethnicity and CMV serostatus were collected together with the repertoire data. Of the roughly 400 genotyped donors, 81% fell in the genetic ancestry cluster associated with self-reported Caucasian donors. Using immunosequencing, the study profiled T cell repertoires from 666 subjects and related those repertoires to cytomegalovirus serostatus. Four to six DR-DQ haplotypes were handled as single units for association and clustering, since linkage in the cohort was strong. The later analysis used no new phenotypic data to find candidate immune exposures, relying instead on TCR beta sequences and their occurrence across donors. A later analysis re-examined previously published TCR beta repertoires from more than 650 donors and added high-resolution HLA genotyping to investigate patterns of TCR occurrence. Besides the first cohort of 666 subjects, a separate validation cohort made up of 120 different subjects was used. The aim of the study was to test whether cataloging public T cell receptors could identify signatures of past pathogen exposure. Among approximately 370 genotyped donors of the cohort, an average of about 240,000 unique TCR beta nucleotide sequences was sequenced per donor, of which approximately 18% were non-productive. A later genetic analysis used genome-wide SNP genotypes for about 60% of the 666 donors, treating that subset as a discovery cohort. HLA typing covered class I and class II loci at four-digit resolution. All discovery cohort repertoires had been generated using a single sequencing platform. An earlier analysis of around 540 of the donors applied high-throughput TCR beta sequencing to assess whether each TCR beta V gene segment acted as functional or pseudogenic. Typing coverage varied by locus: roughly 620-630 donors for A, B, C, DRB1 and DQB1; 522 for DQA1; around 610 for DPA1; 450 to 480 for DPB1. To predict cytomegalovirus infection status, the study combined high-throughput TCR immunosequencing, statistical association of individual TCRs with disease status, and machine learning. Overall study outcomes, separate from this receptor: According to the authors, the approach could potentially be generalized to other disease states and immunological phenotypes. When HLA alleles, especially DR and DQ, strongly co-occurred, TCR associations were difficult to assign to individual alleles. Most TCR sequences were seen in very few donors, while some public TCRs were found in many individuals. A cluster of highly shared sequence variants was judged likely to represent a technical artifact of the sequencing pipeline. V-gene and J-gene trimming of TCR beta chains was associated with a missense DCLRE1C variant in a later genetic analysis, and the association was replicated in an independent cohort. A later genetic analysis reported fewer N-insertions in productive TCRs among donors in an Asian-associated ancestry cluster than the approximately 670-donor mean. A later analysis found that HLA-associated TCR beta chains were more clonally expanded and had lower generation probabilities than equally common non-associated chains. A further reported finding was that TCR beta sequences accurately predicted the HLA-A and HLA-B alleles for most subjects in the first cohort. This cohort had only TCR beta chains sequenced, and the lack of alpha or paired-chain data limited which features could be detected. About 17 rarely observed V segments, including chromosome 9 orphons, were excluded from the earlier analysis of some 590 of the donors because counts were too low. In a later analysis, TCR association rates were found to vary across HLA loci, with the most associated TCRs seen for DRB1 alleles and the fewest for HLA-C alleles. Presence/absence analyses assumed roughly uniform sequencing depth across donors, an assumption that may not hold. According to a later analysis, parvovirus B19, influenza, CMV and Epstein-Barr virus appeared linked to several top co-occurrence clusters. In both the original and validation cohorts, the classifier was reported to diagnose cytomegalovirus status with high specificity and sensitivity. Because some donors lacked HLA typing at each locus, the association tests relied only on the typed subset. In an earlier analysis of several hundred of the donors, most TCR beta V segments were observed in productive rearrangements about 87% or about 30% of the time, broadly matching IMGT annotations. In the study, roughly 160 TCR beta chains were listed as associated with cytomegalovirus. A few of the identified cytomegalovirus-associated TCR beta chains were confirmed in vitro to be specific for cytomegalovirus antigens. A later analysis associated about 17,000 TCR beta sequences with specific HLA alleles at a false discovery rate of 0.05. A later analysis found that most CMV-associated TCR beta chains appeared HLA-restricted, with HLA associations seemingly driven largely by CMV exposure. The only immune exposure information available for the cohort was CMV serostatus. Linkage disequilibrium might explain the correlated functional status among segregating V segments, but an unknown experimental factor could not be ruled out.

The cohort consisted of 650 to 700 healthy bone marrow donors. At the time of sampling, every cohort member was nominally healthy, though immune exposures that went unrecorded were likely present. CMV serostatus was recorded as positive for 250 to 300 and negative for about 50% of the roughly 670 cohort members, whereas no CMV serostatus was recorded for the donor in question. Every donor gave a peripheral blood sample, and the peripheral blood mononuclear cells from that sample were used for TCR beta sequencing. The Qiagen DNeasy Blood Extraction Kit was used to extract genomic DNA from the blood cell samples. The sample was PBMCs. The source of this sequence is a human donor in good health.

The CDR3 reads as follows: CSVRDTEAFF. The sequence in DNA is TGCAGCGTGCGGGACACTGAAGCTTTCTTT. Recombination joined TRBV29-1 with TRBJ1-1; confidence is insufficient to name the D gene. V loses 6 bases of germline sequence and J loses 3 bases, and the interval between the two ends is 5 bases. CDR1 and CDR2 are drawn from the germline V gene: SQVTM, ANQGSEA. From the cysteine through the phenylalanine, the CDR3 covers 10 amino acids. The retained sequence is limited to the CDR3, 30 bases, with the frame set at the first base.